This is a list of T cell receptor beta chains from one sample in a study of shared clonotypes between healthy human individuals. Repertoires were generated with immunoSEQ multiplex PCR, while TCRdb's copy carries only in-frame clones and drops some. The sample includes about 2.4 million clones, over 85% seen only once; the top ten take roughly 0.39%. Material for sequencing was naive CD4+ T cells from PBMCs. These receptors were collected from a man younger than 35 in good health. Some clones in this sample may be carry-over from other donors' samples. CDR3s include the opening cysteine and the closing phenylalanine or tryptophan. A D gene is named only where the DNA matches it firmly. Size values are once, few and many counts, or a class for expanded clones, and some rows have none.

J | D | length | size | V | CDR3 | DNA
TRBJ1-5 | TRBD1 | 14 | few | TRBV28 | CASSSQGSNQPQHF | TGTGCCAGCAGTTCACAGGGGAGCAATCAGCCCCAGCATTTT
TRBJ2-2 | TRBD1 | 15 | NA | TRBV10-1 | CASSEKGQGTGELFF | TGCGCCAGCAGTGAGAAAGGACAGGGAACCGGGGAGCTGTTTTTT
TRBJ1-1 | NA | 13 | NA | TRBV5-4 | CASSLVRNTEAFF | TGTGCCAGCAGCTTGGTTAGGAACACTGAAGCTTTCTTT
TRBJ1-2 | NA | 13 | NA | TRBV7-2 | CASSLQRTSDYTF | TGTGCCAGCAGCTTACAACGGACATCGGACTACACCTTC
TRBJ2-1 | TRBD2 | 15 | NA | TRBV18 | CATLGRTSGNNEQFF | TGTGCCACCCTTGGCCGGACTAGCGGGAACAATGAGCAGTTCTTC
TRBJ2-5 | TRBD1 | 16 | NA | TRBV6-5 | CASSLTRSRGRETQYF | TGTGCCAGCAGTTTAACTAGAAGCAGGGGGCGAGAGACCCAGTACTTC
TRBJ2-1 | NA | 14 | NA | TRBV28 | CASRGELASNEQFF | TGTGCCAGCAGGGGGGAACTAGCTTCCAATGAGCAGTTCTTC
TRBJ1-1 | NA | 13 | NA | TRBV30 | CAWSVTGDTEAFF | TGTGCCTGGAGTGTGACTGGGGACACTGAAGCTTTCTTT
TRBJ2-7 | NA | 15 | NA | TRBV28 | CASKGWGDTQTGQYF | TGTGCCAGCAAAGGTTGGGGGGACACGCAAACGGGGCAGTACTTC
TRBJ2-1 | TRBD1 | 16 | NA | TRBV28 | CASSPRQGHVYNEQFF | TGTGCCAGCAGTCCACGACAGGGTCACGTCTACAATGAGCAGTTCTTC
TRBJ2-2 | TRBD2 | 15 | NA | TRBV7-2 | CASSSSGRATGELFF | TGTGCCAGCAGCTCAAGCGGGAGGGCCACCGGGGAGCTGTTTTTT
TRBJ2-2 | NA | 14 | NA | TRBV5-1 | CASSYVRGSGELFF | TGCGCCAGCAGCTATGTAAGGGGCAGCGGGGAGCTGTTTTTT
TRBJ2-7 | TRBD1 | 19 | NA | TRBV30 | CAWKKQGDRVVVGSYEQYF | TGTGCCTGGAAAAAACAGGGGGACAGGGTAGTAGTGGGGTCCTACGAGCAGTACTTC
TRBJ2-3 | NA | 13 | NA | TRBV6-5 | CASRLASTDTQYF | TGTGCCAGCAGACTGGCTAGCACAGATACGCAGTATTTT